This T cell receptor (beta chain) was obtained from a study of cytomegalovirus exposure and HLA in healthy donors. The method was immunoSEQ multiplex PCR; TCRdb's version includes in-frame clones alone and lacks a portion of them. The sample consists of approximately 190,000 clones, 70% to 85% of them appearing once. The CDR3 contains 17 residues. The germline V gene has CDR1 LNHDA and CDR2 SQIVND (reference sequence). Trimming shortened V by 3 bases and J by 0 bases, and 15 bases separated the two germline ends. The V and J genes are TRBV19 and TRBJ1-5, with TRBD1 as a possible D gene (5 bases). The clonotype was recovered from a woman aged 25 to 45 in good health and CMV-seropositive. The sample consisted of PBMCs. The CDR3, as DNA: TGTGCCAGTAGTATCGCTTGGGGCGGTAATAGCAATCAGCCCCAGCATTTT. This sequence encodes CASSIAWGGNSNQPQHF.